These 13 T cell receptor beta chains share one sample of origin, sequenced in a study of blood T cell repertoires in COVID-19. Assay: immunoSEQ multiplex PCR; the TCRdb copy retains only in-frame clones and omits some. The sample contains roughly 98,000 clones, approximately 79% of which appear only once. What was sequenced was peripheral blood. The source is a man between 65 and 85 years old with active or convalescent COVID-19.

This clone was detected only once. The chain couples TRBV7-2 to TRBJ2-7; D not resolved. From germline, CDR1 is SGHTA and CDR2 FQGNSA. CDR3 length equals 11 residues. V was cut by 5 bases and J by 7 bases, with 9 bases left in between. The DNA for the CDR3 is TGTGCCAGCAGCCCCCAGAGGGAGCAGTACTTC. Protein sequence: CASSPQREQYF.

A single count supports this clone. The gene calls are TRBV5-8 and TRBJ1-5, with D perhaps TRBD1 (5 bases). The germline gives CDR1 SGHTS, CDR2 YDEGEE. The CDR3 has 19 amino acids. Trimming shortened V by 4 bases and J by 0 bases, and 23 bases separated the two germline ends. The CDR3 region is CASSPWRGGRRYSNQPQHF. CDR3 DNA sequence: TGTGCCAGCAGCCCCTGGCGGGGGGGTAGGAGATATAGCAATCAGCCCCAGCATTTT. The full variable domain, its missing parts supplied by reference TRBV5-8 and TRBJ1-5, is EAGVTQSPTHLIKTRGQQATLRCSPISGHTSVYWYQQALGLGLQFLLWYDEGEERNRGNFPPRFSGRQFPNYSSELNVNALELEDSALYLCASSPWRGGRRYSNQPQHFGDGTRLSIL.

The rearrangement joins TRBV18 to TRBJ1-1, with D possibly matching TRBD1 (6 bases). Germline lookup yields CDR1 KGHSH and CDR2 LQKENI. V was trimmed by 3 bases and J by 8 bases, leaving 16 bases between them. The CDR3 runs 14 residues. The CDR3 region has the DNA TGTGCCAGCTCACCTTTACCAAGGGGACAAGAAGCTTTCTTT. Protein: CASSPLPRGQEAFF.

The chain is built from TRBV11-3 and TRBJ2-5; D possibly corresponds to TRBD1 (6 bases). The CDR3 spans 13 residues. The germline V gene has CDR1 SGHNT and CDR2 YENEEA. V was clipped by 5 bases and J by 5 bases, with 12 bases between them. CDR3 sequence (DNA): TGTGCCAGCAGCGGGGGCCTCCGGGAGACCCAGTACTTC. Amino acid sequence: CASSGGLRETQYF.

The CDR3 DNA sequence: TGTGCCAGTAGTCACCGGGACAAGAACACTGAAGCTTTCTTT. Amino acids: CASSHRDKNTEAFF. The chain recombines TRBV19 with TRBJ1-1; weak D call: TRBD1 (6 bases). CDR1 is LNHDA and CDR2 is SQIVND in the germline V gene (reference sequence). V was cut by 5 bases and J by 1 base, with 11 bases left in between. The CDR3 is 14 residues long.

There are a few counts of this clone. The chain employs TRBV19 and TRBJ1-5; 9 positions agree with TRBD1. V gave up 6 bases and J gave up 0 bases; unmatched junction bases: 9. This CDR3 is built from 17 residues. Per germline, CDR1 LNHDA and CDR2 SQIVND (reference sequence). The CDR3 is CASRGQGSGYSNQPQHF. The CDR3 coding sequence is TGTGCCAGTAGGGGACAGGGATCGGGATATAGCAATCAGCCCCAGCATTTT.

Concerning this clone: At one end, the junction sequence differs from germline, possibly due to a read error. The V gene is TRBV10-2, the J gene TRBJ2-7, with 12 bases aligning to TRBD1. Germline V gene data show CDR1 as WSHSY and CDR2 as SAAADI. There are 15 residues in the CDR3. The CDR3 is CASSEAPGTGGHGSF. CDR3 nucleotides: TGCGCCAGCAGTGAGGCCCCCGGGACAGGGGGCCATGGGAGCTTC.

The rearrangement uses TRBV5-4 and TRBJ1-2; 8 nucleotides line up with TRBD1. This CDR3 is 17 amino acids long. CDR1 and CDR2 (germline): SGHNT, YYREEE (reference sequence). The J segment lost 4 bases and the V segment lost 4 bases, leaving 15 bases of the junction unmatched. The CDR3 DNA reads as TGTGCCAGCAGCCCCCCGGGCGGACAGGGAAAGGCCTATGGCTACACCTTC. This gives the protein CASSPPGGQGKAYGYTF.

This clone occurred once. In DNA form, the CDR3 reads TGTGCCAGTAGTCAGACAGGTCCGACGCAGCCCCAGCATTTT. As protein: CASSQTGPTQPQHF. The V and J genes are TRBV19 and TRBJ1-5; possibly TRBD1 for D (6 bases). The CDR3 is 14 residues long. V lost 5 bases and J lost 7, with 15 bases in between. Germline V CDR1 and CDR2: LNHDA, SQIVND (reference sequence).

The J gene is TRBJ1-2, the V gene TRBV12-2. TRBV12-2 is assigned pseudogene status. The CDR3 length is 13 residues. This CDR3 is CASLREGPYGYTF. DNA for the CDR3: TGTGCAAGCCTCCGGGAGGGACCCTATGGCTACACCTTC.

CDR3 DNA: TGTGCCAGCAACCCTACAGGGTCTAATCAGCCCCAGCATTTT. It specifies CASNPTGSNQPQHF. This chain uses TRBV11-2 with TRBJ1-5, with a weak D call TRBD1 (6 bases). The germline V and J ends were trimmed by 7 bases and 4 bases, with 14 bases remaining between them. The CDR3 totals 14 residues. CDR1 and CDR2 from the germline V gene are SGHAT and FQNNGV.

This clone was detected once. The CDR3 nucleotides read TGCGCCAGCAGCTTCGGTGCGAAACAGGGAATAGATACGCAGTATTTT. It encodes CASSFGAKQGIDTQYF. This chain joins TRBV5-1 and TRBJ2-3; maybe TRBD1 (6 bases). Trimming shortened V by 2 bases and J by 5 bases, and 18 bases separated the two germline ends. The CDR3 consists of 16 residues. Germline-derived CDR1 and CDR2 are SGHRS and YFSETQ.

The chain recombines TRBV10-3 with TRBJ2-7, with 8 bases that match TRBD2. Per germline, CDR1 ENHRY and CDR2 SYGVKD. The CDR3 spans 11 residues. V gave up 11 bases and J gave up 5 bases; unmatched junction bases: 5. Written as DNA, the CDR3 is TGTGCCTCAAACGGGGGGGACGAGCAGTACTTC. This translates into CASNGGDEQYF.